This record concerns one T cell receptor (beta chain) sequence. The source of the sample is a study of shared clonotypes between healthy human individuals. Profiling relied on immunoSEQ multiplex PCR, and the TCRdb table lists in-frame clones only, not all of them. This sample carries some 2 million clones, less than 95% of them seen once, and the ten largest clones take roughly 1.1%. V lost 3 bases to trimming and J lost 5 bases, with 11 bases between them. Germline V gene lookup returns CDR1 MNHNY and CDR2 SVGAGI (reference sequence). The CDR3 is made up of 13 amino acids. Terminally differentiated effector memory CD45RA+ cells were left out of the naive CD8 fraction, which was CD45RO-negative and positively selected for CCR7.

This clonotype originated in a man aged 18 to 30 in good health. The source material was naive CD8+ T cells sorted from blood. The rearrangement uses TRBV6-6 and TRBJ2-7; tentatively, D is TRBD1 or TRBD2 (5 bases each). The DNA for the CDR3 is TGTGCCAGCAGTTATGGGGGATGGGACGAGCAGTACTTC. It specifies CASSYGGWDEQYF.